Each of the 8 T cell receptor beta chains below was sequenced from the same sample in a study of T cells expressing NK-cell markers. TCRdb reprocessed the 5' RACE reads, with one entry per CDR3 protein and no DNA. The sample has roughly 280,000 distinct CDR3 sequences, and its top ten clones hold about 0.4%. Sequences were obtained from blood T cells: a sorted CD56 or NKG2C T cell subset, CD4+ or CD8+ T cells, or bulk PBMC T cells (not recorded which). These receptors were obtained from a man aged 18 to 29 in good health.

The CDR3 sequence: CASSQGAEGYTF. The chain has TRBV3-1 and TRBJ1-2; lacking DNA, the TRBD1 call made by TCRdb goes unchecked. The CDR3 loop spans 12 amino acids. Germline loops: CDR1 LGHDT, CDR2 YNNKEL (reference sequence).

V and J are TRBV11-2 and TRBJ2-2; TCRdb reports TRBD1, a call that lacks DNA to check it against. CDR1 SGHAT and CDR2 FQNNGV come from the germline V gene. The CDR3 is made up of 13 amino acids. The CDR3 loop reads CASGTGVTGELFF. The variable domain in full, completed from reference TRBV11-2 and TRBJ2-2, reads EAGVAQSPRYKIIEKRQSVAFWCNPISGHATLYWYQQILGQGPKLLIQFQNNGVVDDSQLPKDRFSAERLKGVDSTLKIQPAKLEDSAVYLCASGTGVTGELFFGEGSRLTVL.

The CDR3 reads CASSRLPGLVEYF. V usage is TRBV3-1 and J usage is TRBJ2-7; TCRdb returns TRBD2, unconfirmable since there is no DNA. CDR3 length: 13 residues. Germline lookup yields CDR1 LGHDT and CDR2 YNNKEL (reference sequence).

The rearrangement links TRBV2 to TRBJ2-3; the TCRdb call, TRBD1, lacks DNA for checking. Germline V gene sequence: CDR1 SNHLY, CDR2 FYNNEI. This CDR3 is built from 14 residues. CDR3 sequence: CASRRATGPNTQYF.

V is TRBV5-1 and J is TRBJ2-1. This CDR3 has 13 amino acids. Germline lookup yields CDR1 SGHRS and CDR2 YFSETQ. CDR3 loop: CASSLMDGREQFF.

The rearrangement uses TRBV24-1 and TRBJ2-1; the D call from TCRdb, TRBD1, cannot be confirmed without DNA. The CDR3 covers 15 residues. The germline gives CDR1 KGHDR, CDR2 SFDVKD. CDR3: CATSPGRVSYNEQFF.

The V gene is TRBV20-1, the J gene TRBJ2-1. The CDR3 runs to 15 residues. The germline CDR1 and CDR2 sequences are DFQATT and SNEGSKA (reference sequence). This CDR3 is CSAREVGKRYNEQFF.

This chain connects TRBV12-3 or TRBV12-4 to TRBJ2-1. The CDR3 spans 13 residues. CDR3 region: CASGLAGKDEQFF.